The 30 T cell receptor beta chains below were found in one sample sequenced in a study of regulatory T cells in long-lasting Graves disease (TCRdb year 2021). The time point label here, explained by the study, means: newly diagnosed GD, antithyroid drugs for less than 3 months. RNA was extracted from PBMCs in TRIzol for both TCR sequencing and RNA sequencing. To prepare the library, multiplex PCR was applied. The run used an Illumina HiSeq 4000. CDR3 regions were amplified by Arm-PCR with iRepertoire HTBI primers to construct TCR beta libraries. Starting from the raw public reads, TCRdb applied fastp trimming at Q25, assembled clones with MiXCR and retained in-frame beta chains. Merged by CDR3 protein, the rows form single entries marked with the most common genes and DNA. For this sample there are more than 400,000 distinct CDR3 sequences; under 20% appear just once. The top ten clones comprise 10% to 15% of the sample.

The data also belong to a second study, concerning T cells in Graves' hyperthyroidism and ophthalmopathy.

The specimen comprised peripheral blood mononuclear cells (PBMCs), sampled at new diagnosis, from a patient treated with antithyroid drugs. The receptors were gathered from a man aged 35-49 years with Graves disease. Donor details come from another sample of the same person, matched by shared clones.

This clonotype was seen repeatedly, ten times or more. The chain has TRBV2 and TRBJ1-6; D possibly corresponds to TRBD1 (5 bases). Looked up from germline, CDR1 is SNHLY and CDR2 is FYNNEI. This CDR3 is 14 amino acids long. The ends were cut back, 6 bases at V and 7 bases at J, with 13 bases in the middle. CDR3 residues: CASSPGIRNSPLHF. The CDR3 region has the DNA TGTGCCAGCAGCCCAGGGATTAGAAATTCACCCCTCCACTTT. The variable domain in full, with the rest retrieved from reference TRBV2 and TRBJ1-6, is EPEVTQTPSHQVTQMGQEVILRCVPISNHLYFYWYRQILGQKVEFLVSFYNNEISEKSEIFDDQFSVERPDGSNFTLKIRSTKLEDSAMYFCASSPGIRNSPLHFGNGTRLTVT.

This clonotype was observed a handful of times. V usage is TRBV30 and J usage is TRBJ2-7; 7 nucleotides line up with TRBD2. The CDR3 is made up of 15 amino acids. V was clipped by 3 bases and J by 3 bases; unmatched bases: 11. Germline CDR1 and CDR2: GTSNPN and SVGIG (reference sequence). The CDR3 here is CAWSPGGRGGYEQYF. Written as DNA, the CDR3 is TGTGCCTGGAGCCCTGGGGGGAGGGGAGGCTACGAGCAGTACTTC.

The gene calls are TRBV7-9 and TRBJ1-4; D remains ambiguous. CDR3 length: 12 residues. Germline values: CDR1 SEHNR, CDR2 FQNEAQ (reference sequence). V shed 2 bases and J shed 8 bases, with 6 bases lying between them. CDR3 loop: CASSLFGEKLFF. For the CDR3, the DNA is TGTGCCAGCAGCTTATTCGGAGAAAAACTGTTTTTT.

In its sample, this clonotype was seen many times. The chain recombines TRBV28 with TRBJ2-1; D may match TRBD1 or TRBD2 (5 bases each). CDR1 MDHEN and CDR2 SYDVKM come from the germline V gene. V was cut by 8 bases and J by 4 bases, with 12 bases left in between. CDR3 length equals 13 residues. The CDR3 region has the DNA TGTGCCAGCGTCTCCGGGGCATACAATGAGCAGTTCTTC. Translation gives CASVSGAYNEQFF.

CDR3 residues: CASSLGSVRERGWDEQFF. CDR3 nucleotide sequence: TGTGCCAGCAGCTTAGGGAGTGTGCGGGAGAGAGGGTGGGATGAGCAGTTCTTC. The genes are TRBV7-9 and TRBJ2-1; TRBD2 aligns across 7 bases. CDR1 and CDR2 from the germline V gene are SEHNR and FQNEAQ (reference sequence). V trimming: 1 base; J trimming: 8 bases; junction bases outside the gene matches: 17. This CDR3 spans 18 amino acids.

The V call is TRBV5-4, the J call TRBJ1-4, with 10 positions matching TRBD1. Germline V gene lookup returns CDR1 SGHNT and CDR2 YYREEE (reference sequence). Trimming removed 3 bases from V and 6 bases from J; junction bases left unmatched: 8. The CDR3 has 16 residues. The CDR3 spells CASSWGDRGYDEKLFF. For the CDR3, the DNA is TGTGCCAGCAGCTGGGGGGACAGGGGTTATGATGAAAAACTGTTTTTT.

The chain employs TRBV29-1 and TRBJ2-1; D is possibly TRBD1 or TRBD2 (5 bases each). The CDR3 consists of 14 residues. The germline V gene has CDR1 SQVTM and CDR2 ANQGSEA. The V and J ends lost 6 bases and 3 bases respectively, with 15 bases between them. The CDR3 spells CSVRGTTDYNEQFF. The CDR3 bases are TGCAGCGTCCGGGGCACCACGGACTACAATGAGCAGTTCTTC.

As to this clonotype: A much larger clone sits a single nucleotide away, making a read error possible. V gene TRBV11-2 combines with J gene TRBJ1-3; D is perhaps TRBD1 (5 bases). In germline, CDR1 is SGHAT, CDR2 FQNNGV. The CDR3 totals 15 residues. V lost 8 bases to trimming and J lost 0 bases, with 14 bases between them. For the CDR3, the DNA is TGTGCCAGCGGCCGAGGGGTCAGCTCTGGAAACACCATATATTTT. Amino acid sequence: CASGRGVSSGNTIYF. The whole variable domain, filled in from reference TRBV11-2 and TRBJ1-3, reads EAGVAQSPRYKIIEKRQSVAFWCNPISGHATLYWYQQILGQGPKLLIQFQNNGVVDDSQLPKDRFSAERLKGVDSTLKIQPAKLEDSAVYLCASGRGVSSGNTIYFGEGSWLTVV.

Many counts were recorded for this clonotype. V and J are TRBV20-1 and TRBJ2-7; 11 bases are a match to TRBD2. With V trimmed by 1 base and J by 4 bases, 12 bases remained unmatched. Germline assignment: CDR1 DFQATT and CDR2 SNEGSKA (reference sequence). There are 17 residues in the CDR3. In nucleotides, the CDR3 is TGCAGTGCTAGAGGAATTGTTGGGACTAGCGGAAAATACGAGCAGTACTTC. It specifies CSARGIVGTSGKYEQYF.

CDR3 region: CASSSRLVPNEQFF. In DNA form, the CDR3 reads TGTGCCAGCAGCTCTCGACTAGTGCCCAATGAGCAGTTCTTC. The chain joins TRBV7-9 to TRBJ2-1; D may be TRBD2 (6 bases). The ends were cut back, 4 bases at V and 6 bases at J, with 13 bases in the middle. Germline V CDR1 and CDR2: SEHNR, FQNEAQ (reference sequence). This CDR3 contains 14 residues.

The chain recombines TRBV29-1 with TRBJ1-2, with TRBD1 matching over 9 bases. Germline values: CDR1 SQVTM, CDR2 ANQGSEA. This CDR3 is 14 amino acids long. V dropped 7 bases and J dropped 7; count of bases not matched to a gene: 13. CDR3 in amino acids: CSAVGEGQGLGYTF. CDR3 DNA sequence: TGCAGCGCTGTGGGGGAGGGACAGGGACTTGGCTACACCTTC.

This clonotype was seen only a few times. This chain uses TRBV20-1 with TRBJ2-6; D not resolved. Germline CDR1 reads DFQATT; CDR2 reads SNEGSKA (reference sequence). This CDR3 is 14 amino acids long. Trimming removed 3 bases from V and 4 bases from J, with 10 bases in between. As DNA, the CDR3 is TGCAGTGCTAGCGTCGGAAAAGGGGCCAACGTCCTGACTTTC. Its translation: CSASVGKGANVLTF.

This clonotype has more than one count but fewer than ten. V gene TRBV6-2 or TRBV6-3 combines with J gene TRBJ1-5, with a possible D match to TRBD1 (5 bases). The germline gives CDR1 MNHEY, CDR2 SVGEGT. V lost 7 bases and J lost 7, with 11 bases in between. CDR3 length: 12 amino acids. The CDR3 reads CASKGARQPQHF. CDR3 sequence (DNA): TGTGCCAGCAAAGGGGCTAGGCAGCCCCAGCATTTT.

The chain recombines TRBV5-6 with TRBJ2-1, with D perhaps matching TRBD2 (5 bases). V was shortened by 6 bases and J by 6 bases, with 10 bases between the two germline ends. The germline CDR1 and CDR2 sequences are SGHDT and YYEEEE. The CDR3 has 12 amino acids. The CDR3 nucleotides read TGTGCCAGCAACTTTGAGGGCAATGAGCAGTTCTTC. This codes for CASNFEGNEQFF.

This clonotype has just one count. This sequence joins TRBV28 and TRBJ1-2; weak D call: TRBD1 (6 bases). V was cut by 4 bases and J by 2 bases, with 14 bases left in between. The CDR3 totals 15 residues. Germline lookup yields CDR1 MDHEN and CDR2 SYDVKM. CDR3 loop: CASSYPTGGNYGYTF. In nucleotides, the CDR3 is TGTGCCAGCAGTTACCCAACCGGGGGCAACTATGGCTACACCTTC.

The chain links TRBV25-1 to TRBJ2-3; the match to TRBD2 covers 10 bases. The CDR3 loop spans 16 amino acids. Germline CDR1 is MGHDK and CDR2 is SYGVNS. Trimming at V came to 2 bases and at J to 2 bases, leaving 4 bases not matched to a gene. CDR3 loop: CASSELAGVNTDTQYF. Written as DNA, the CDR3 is TGTGCCAGCAGTGAACTAGCGGGAGTGAACACAGATACGCAGTATTTT.

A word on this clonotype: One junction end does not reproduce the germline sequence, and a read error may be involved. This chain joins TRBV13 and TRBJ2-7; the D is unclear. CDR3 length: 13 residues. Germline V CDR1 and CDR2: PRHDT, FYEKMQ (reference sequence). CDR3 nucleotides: TGCGCCAGCAGCCCCGGTTACCTCTACGAGCAGTACTTC. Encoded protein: CASSPGYLYEQYF.

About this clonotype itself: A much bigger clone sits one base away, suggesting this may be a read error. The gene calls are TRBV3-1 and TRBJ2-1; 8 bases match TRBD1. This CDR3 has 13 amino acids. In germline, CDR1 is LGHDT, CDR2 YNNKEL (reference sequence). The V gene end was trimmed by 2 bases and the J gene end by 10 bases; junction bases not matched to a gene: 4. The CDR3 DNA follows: TGTGCCAGCAGCCAACAGGGGGCTTACGAGCAGTTCTTC. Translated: CASSQQGAYEQFF.

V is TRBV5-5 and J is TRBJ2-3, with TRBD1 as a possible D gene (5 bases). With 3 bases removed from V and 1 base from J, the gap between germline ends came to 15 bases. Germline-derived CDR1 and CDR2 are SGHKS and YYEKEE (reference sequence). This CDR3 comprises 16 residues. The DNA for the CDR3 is TGTGCCAGCAGCTCGACAGTAGGAACCGGCACAGATACGCAGTATTTT. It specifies CASSSTVGTGTDTQYF.

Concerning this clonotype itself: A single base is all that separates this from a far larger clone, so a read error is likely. Here the CDR3 DNA reads TGTGCCAGCAGTTTATACAGGGTGGGGGCTGAAGCTTTCTTT. It yields the protein CASSLYRVGAEAFF. The chain carries TRBV28 and TRBJ1-1; D is possibly TRBD1 (6 bases). Germline assignment: CDR1 MDHEN and CDR2 SYDVKM. V was trimmed by 1 base and J by 6 bases, leaving 12 bases between them. The CDR3 is made up of 14 amino acids.

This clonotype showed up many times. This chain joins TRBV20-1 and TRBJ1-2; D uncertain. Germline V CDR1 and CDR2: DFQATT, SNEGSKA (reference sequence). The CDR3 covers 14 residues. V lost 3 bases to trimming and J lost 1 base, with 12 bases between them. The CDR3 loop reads CSASVFGSNYGYTF. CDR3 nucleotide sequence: TGCAGTGCTAGTGTCTTCGGCAGTAACTATGGCTACACCTTC.

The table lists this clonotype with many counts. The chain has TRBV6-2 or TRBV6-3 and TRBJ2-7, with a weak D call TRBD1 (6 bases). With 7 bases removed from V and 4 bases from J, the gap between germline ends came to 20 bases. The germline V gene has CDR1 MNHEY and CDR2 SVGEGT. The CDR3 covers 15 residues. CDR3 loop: CASTQPGTSGYEQYF. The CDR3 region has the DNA TGTGCCAGCACCCAACCCGGGACATCAGGGTACGAGCAGTACTTC.

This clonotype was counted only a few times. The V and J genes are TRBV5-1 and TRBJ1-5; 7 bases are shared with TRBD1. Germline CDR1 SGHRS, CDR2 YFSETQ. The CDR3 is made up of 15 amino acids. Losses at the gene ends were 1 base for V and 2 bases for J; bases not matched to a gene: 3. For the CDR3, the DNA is TGCGCCAGCAGCTTGACAGGGGCGGGCAATCAGCCCCAGCATTTT. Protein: CASSLTGAGNQPQHF.

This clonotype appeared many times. The CDR3 nucleotides are TGCAGTGCTCCAACCGGGACAGGATTTTCAGATACGCAGTATTTT. Its translation: CSAPTGTGFSDTQYF. The chain has TRBV20-1 and TRBJ2-3, with 8 bases lining up with TRBD1. CDR3 length equals 15 residues. Looked up from germline, CDR1 is DFQATT and CDR2 is SNEGSKA (reference sequence). V trimming: 5 bases; J trimming: 4 bases; junction bases outside the gene matches: 11.

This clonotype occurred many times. The CDR3 DNA is TGTGCCAGCAGCTTCGCACGGTGGACCGAATCCTACGAGCAGTACTTC. It specifies CASSFARWTESYEQYF. This chain joins TRBV7-2 and TRBJ2-7; D is unresolved. The V gene's germline CDR1 is SGHTA and CDR2 FQGNSA. V was pared by 3 bases and J by 1 base, with 16 bases between. CDR3 size: 16 residues.

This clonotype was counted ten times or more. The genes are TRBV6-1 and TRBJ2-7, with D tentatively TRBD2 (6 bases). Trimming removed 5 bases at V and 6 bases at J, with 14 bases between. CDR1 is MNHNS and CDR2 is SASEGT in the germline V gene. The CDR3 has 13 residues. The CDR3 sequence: CASSPRDSAEQYF. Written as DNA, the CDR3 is TGTGCCAGCAGTCCCCGGGACTCCGCCGAGCAGTACTTC.

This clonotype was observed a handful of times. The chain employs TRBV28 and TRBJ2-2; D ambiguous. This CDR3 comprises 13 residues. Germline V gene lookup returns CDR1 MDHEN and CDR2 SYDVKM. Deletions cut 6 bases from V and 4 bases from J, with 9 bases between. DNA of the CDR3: TGTGCCAGCAGACCCCCGGGCACCGGGGAGCTGTTTTTT. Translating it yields CASRPPGTGELFF.

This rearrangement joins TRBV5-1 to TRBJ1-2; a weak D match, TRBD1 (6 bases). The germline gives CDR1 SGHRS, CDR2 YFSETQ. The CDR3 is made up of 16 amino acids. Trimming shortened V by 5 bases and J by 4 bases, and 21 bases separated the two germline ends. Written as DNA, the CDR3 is TGCGCCAGCAGAGAGGAGAGGGGGTCCTGGGCCTATGGCTACACCTTC. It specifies CASREERGSWAYGYTF.

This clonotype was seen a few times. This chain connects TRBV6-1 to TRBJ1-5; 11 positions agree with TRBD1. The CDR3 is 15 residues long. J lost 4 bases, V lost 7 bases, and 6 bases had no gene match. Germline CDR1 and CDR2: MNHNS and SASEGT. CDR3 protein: CASNNRDRGNQPQHF. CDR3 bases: TGTGCCAGCAATAATCGGGACAGGGGGAATCAGCCCCAGCATTTT.

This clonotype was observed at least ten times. CDR3 loop: CASSQAGTANTGELFF. DNA of the CDR3: TGTGCCAGCAGCCAAGCAGGGACGGCTAACACCGGGGAGCTGTTTTTT. This sequence joins TRBV3-1 and TRBJ2-2; D could derive from TRBD1 or TRBD2 (5 bases each). The germline V gene encodes CDR1 LGHDT and CDR2 YNNKEL (reference sequence). The V and J ends lost 1 base and 2 bases respectively, with 11 bases between them. The CDR3 has 16 amino acids.